This TCR beta chain was identified in a study of cytomegalovirus exposure and HLA in healthy donors. PCR amplification relied on 60 Vbeta primers (plus 13 Jbeta primers). Clones were sequenced by immunoSEQ multiplex PCR, and TCRdb holds only the in-frame ones, with some missing. This sample has around 150,000 clones; 80% occur once, and the top ten carry around 9.8%. This CDR3 is 19 amino acids long. Per germline, CDR1 SGHRS and CDR2 YFSETQ. Trimming cost V 4 bases and J 7 bases; bases outside gene matches: 22. The sequence was collected from a man between 18 and 35 years old in good health and CMV-seropositive. Sequenced material: PBMCs. The chain has TRBV5-1 and TRBJ1-4; 7 bases align to TRBD1. CDR3: CASSDPTVGQPGSGEKLFF. CDR3 in DNA: TGCGCCAGCAGCGACCCGACGGTGGGACAGCCCGGGTCGGGTGAAAAACTGTTTTTT.